The next 7 T cell receptor beta chains were all read from a single sample in a study of vaccination effects on CD4 cells after COVID-19. No antigen has been assigned to these receptors. TCRdb's table, derived via immunoSEQ multiplex PCR, lists solely in-frame clones and lacks some. The table has approximately 44,000 clones, 77% seen once. Viral peptide pools were used in the ViraFEST assay to expand antigen-specific CD4+ T cells, and sequencing came afterward. Subsequent to 10 days of culture, CD4+ T cells were isolated. Nucleocapsid antibodies stayed negative before and after vaccination, showing no earlier SARS-CoV-2 infection. This specimen was CD4+ T cells from PBMCs cultured with HCoV-NL63 spike peptides, taken before COVID-19 vaccination. The receptors here all came from a human donor who received a COVID-19 vaccine.

This rearrangement joins TRBV5-1 to TRBJ2-5; D ambiguous. The CDR3 is made up of 15 amino acids. CDR1 is SGHRS, CDR2 YFSETQ, per germline. V was trimmed by 2 bases and J by 2 bases, leaving 13 bases between them. The DNA of the CDR3 is TGCGCCAGCAGCTTTGCTTCCAGAAATCAAGAGACCCAGTACTTC. Translation gives CASSFASRNQETQYF.

The table lists this clone with a few counts. CDR3 protein: CASSLGLASGEQYV. The CDR3 DNA is TGTGCCAGCAGCCTCGGACTAGCCTCTGGGGAGCAGTACGTC. The gene calls are TRBV7-9 and TRBJ2-7; 8 nucleotides align to TRBD2. The CDR3 runs 14 residues. Trimming removed 5 bases from V and 7 bases from J; junction bases left unmatched: 10. The germline V gene encodes CDR1 SEHNR and CDR2 FQNEAQ (reference sequence).

This clone was seen just once. The V and J genes are TRBV7-2 and TRBJ2-7; TRBD1 matches at 8 bases. The CDR3 is 15 amino acids. Germline V lookup: CDR1 SGHTA, CDR2 FQGNSA. The V and J ends lost 5 bases and 1 base, in that order; junction bases with no gene match: 7. This CDR3 reads CASSRGTGVSYEQYV. The CDR3 DNA reads as TGTGCCAGCAGCCGCGGGACAGGAGTTTCCTACGAGCAGTACGTC.

The chain uses TRBV12-3 or TRBV12-4 and TRBJ1-2; D is uncertain. The CDR3 contains 13 residues. The V end lost 2 bases, the J end lost 3 bases, and 7 bases lay between the germline ends. As DNA, the CDR3 is TGTGCCAGCAGTTTAAACGGCCACTATGGCTACACCTTC. Protein sequence: CASSLNGHYGYTF.

The chain joins TRBV6-2 or TRBV6-3 to TRBJ1-4; D is possibly TRBD1 (5 bases). The V end was cut by 4 bases, the J end by 8 bases, with 8 bases between. Looked up from germline, CDR1 is MNHEY and CDR2 is SVGEGT. The CDR3 covers 12 residues. CDR3 loop: CASSSTVEKLFF. CDR3 bases: TGTGCCAGCAGTTCGACAGTCGAAAAACTGTTTTTT.

This clone has only a few counts. V gene TRBV9 combines with J gene TRBJ2-2, with D tentatively TRBD2 (6 bases). The CDR3 extends over 15 amino acids. The germline V gene has CDR1 SGDLS and CDR2 YYNGEE. With 1 base removed from V and 5 bases from J, the gap between germline ends came to 12 bases. CDR3 in DNA: TGTGCCAGCAGCGTACAACTAGCTGGTACCGGGGAGCTGTTTTTT. This sequence encodes CASSVQLAGTGELFF.

The V gene is TRBV28, the J gene TRBJ1-4, with D unresolved. CDR3 size: 14 residues. Trimming removed 5 bases at V and 0 bases at J, with 7 bases between. Germline CDR1 and CDR2: MDHEN and SYDVKM. CDR3 sequence reads: CASSAGPTNEKLFF. The CDR3 nucleotides read TGTGCCAGCAGTGCAGGCCCAACTAATGAAAAACTGTTTTTT.